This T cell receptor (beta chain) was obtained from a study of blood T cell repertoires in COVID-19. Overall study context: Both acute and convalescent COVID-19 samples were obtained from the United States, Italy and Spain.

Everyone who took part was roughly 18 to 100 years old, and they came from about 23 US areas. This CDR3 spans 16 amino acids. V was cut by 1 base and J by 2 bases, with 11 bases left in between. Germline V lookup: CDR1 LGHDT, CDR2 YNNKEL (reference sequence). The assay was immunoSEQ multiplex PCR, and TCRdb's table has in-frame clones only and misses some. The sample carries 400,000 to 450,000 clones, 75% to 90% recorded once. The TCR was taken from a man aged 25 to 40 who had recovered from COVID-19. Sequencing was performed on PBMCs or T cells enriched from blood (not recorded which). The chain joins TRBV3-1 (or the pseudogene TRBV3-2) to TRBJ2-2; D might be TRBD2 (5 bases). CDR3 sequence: CASSQVQAVNTGELFF. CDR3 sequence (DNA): TGTGCCAGCAGCCAAGTTCAAGCGGTTAACACCGGGGAGCTGTTTTTT.